This TCR beta chain was sequenced in a study of T cell responses to AZD1222 COVID-19 vaccine. The overall study: The analysis combined second doses at about 4 or about 12 weeks. Findings of the study overall: Sampled repertoires all dated from after the peak T cell response. The study identified only six AZD1222 recipients as seropositive at baseline. Donors were largely white British and mainly female; clonal diversity was possibly underestimated.

The germline gives CDR1 MNHNS, CDR2 SASEGT. The CDR3 consists of 18 residues. As concerns this clone: Its specificity is unknown. At one boundary the junction diverges from the germline segment, which might be a read error.

Profiled with immunoSEQ multiplex PCR; TCRdb holds only in-frame clones, not every one. Among roughly 130,000 clones listed, roughly nine tenths were seen once. The starting material was peripheral blood, obtained on day 0 of AZD1222 vaccination. The clonotype originates from an adult in good health. V is TRBV6-1 and J is TRBJ2-3; 14 nucleotides agree with TRBD2. DNA of the CDR3: TGTGCCAGCAGTGCAGACTTCGGGACTAGCGGGAGCAGAGATACGCAGTATTTT. Its protein product is CASSADFGTSGSRDTQYF.